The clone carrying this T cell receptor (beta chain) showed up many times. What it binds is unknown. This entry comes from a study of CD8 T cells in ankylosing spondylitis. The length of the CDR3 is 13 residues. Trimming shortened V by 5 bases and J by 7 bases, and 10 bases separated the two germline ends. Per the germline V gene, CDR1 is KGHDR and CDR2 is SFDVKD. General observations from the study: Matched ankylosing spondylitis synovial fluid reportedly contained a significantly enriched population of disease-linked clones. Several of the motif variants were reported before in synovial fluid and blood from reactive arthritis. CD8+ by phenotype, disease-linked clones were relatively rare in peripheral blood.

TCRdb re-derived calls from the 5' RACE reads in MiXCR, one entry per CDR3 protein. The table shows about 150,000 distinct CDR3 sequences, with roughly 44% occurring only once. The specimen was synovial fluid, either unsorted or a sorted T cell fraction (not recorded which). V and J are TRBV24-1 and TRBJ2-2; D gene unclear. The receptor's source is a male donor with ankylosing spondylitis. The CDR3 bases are TGTGCCACCAGTGGGTCTCATCACGGGGAGCTGTTTTTT. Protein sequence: CATSGSHHGELFF.